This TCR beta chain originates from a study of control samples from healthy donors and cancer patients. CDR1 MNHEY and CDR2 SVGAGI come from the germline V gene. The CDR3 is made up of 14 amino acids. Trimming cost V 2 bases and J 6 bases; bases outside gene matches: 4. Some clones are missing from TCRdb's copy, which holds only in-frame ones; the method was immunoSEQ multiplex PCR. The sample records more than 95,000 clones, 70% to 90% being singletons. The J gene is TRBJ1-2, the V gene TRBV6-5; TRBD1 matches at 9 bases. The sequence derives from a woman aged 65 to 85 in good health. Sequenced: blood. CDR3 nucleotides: TGTGCCAGCAGTTACCGGGACAGGGCGGATGGCTACACCTTC. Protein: CASSYRDRADGYTF.